These 9 T cell receptor beta chains were all obtained from the same sample, sequenced in a study of OX40 agonist ivuxolimab in advanced cancers. Profiled with immunoSEQ multiplex PCR; TCRdb holds only in-frame clones, not every one. The sample lists roughly 76,000 clones, around 90% occurring once. Sequenced material: CD4+ or CD8+ T cells sorted from blood, taken in a trial of the OX40 agonist ivuxolimab. These receptors came from an adult with an advanced solid tumor such as melanoma, head and neck, liver or kidney cancer.

Here the CDR3 DNA reads TGTGCCAGCAGCTTAGTTTGGGACAGGGGCCAAGAGACCCAGTACTTC. Its protein is CASSLVWDRGQETQYF. The chain carries TRBV7-2 and TRBJ2-5; 10 bases line up with TRBD1. The CDR3 totals 16 residues. Germline V CDR1 and CDR2: SGHTA, FQGNSA. Germline trimming cut 1 base from V and 1 base from J; bases unmatched to any gene: 3.

The chain uses TRBV6-5 and TRBJ2-6; no clear D. Trimming cost V 7 bases and J 0 bases, with 7 bases left between them. CDR1 and CDR2 (germline): MNHEY, SVGAGI. The CDR3 loop spans 14 amino acids. The CDR3, as DNA: TGTGCCAGCATGGTAGGCTCTGGGGCCAACGTCCTGACTTTC. It yields the protein CASMVGSGANVLTF.

The chain joins TRBV7-9 to TRBJ1-1; 7 nucleotides agree with TRBD1. V lost 4 bases and J lost 5; bases outside the gene matches: 10. Germline V gene lookup returns CDR1 SEHNR and CDR2 FQNEAQ (reference sequence). The CDR3 is made up of 15 amino acids. For the CDR3, the DNA is TGTGCCAGCAGCTCGGATAGGGGGCTAGAGACTGAAGCTTTCTTT. Translating it yields CASSSDRGLETEAFF.

V usage is TRBV4-2 and J usage is TRBJ2-1, with TRBD2 matching 11 bases. CDR1 is LGHNA, CDR2 YNFKEQ, per germline. This CDR3 comprises 17 residues. V dropped 3 bases and J dropped 3; count of bases not matched to a gene: 7. Here the CDR3 reads CASSHSGTSGNYNEQFF. The CDR3 DNA sequence: TGTGCCAGCAGCCATTCCGGGACTAGCGGAAACTACAATGAGCAGTTCTTC.

This chain joins TRBV10-3 and TRBJ2-5; D perhaps matches TRBD1 (6 bases). Germline V gives CDR1 ENHRY, CDR2 SYGVKD. The V gene lost 1 base and the J gene lost 2 bases, with 11 bases spanning the gap. This CDR3 region has 15 residues. CDR3 residues: CAISELWTAQETQYF. The CDR3 bases are TGTGCCATCAGTGAGTTGTGGACAGCACAAGAGACCCAGTACTTC.

This chain uses TRBV6-5 with TRBJ2-5; no clear D gene. V was pared by 2 bases and J by 5 bases, with 9 bases between. Per germline, CDR1 MNHEY and CDR2 SVGAGI. This CDR3 has 13 amino acids. This CDR3 is CASSYDQEETQYF. CDR3 coding DNA: TGTGCCAGCAGTTACGACCAGGAGGAGACCCAGTACTTC.

In this sample, this clone turned up once. CDR3 sequence reads: CASSSTTTDSYGYTF. The CDR3 nucleotides read TGTGCCAGCAGCTCTACAACGACAGATAGCTATGGCTACACCTTC. This chain joins TRBV7-6 and TRBJ1-2, with D possibly being TRBD1 (5 bases). The V gene's germline CDR1 is SGHVS and CDR2 FNYEAQ. The CDR3 consists of 15 residues. V was pared by 4 bases and J by 4 bases, with 16 bases between. The whole variable domain, filled in from reference TRBV7-6 and TRBJ1-2, reads GAGVSQSPRYKVTKRGQDVALRCDPISGHVSLYWYRQALGQGPEFLTYFNYEAQQDKSGLPNDRFSAERPEGSISTLTIQRTEQRDSAMYRCASSSTTTDSYGYTFGSGTRLTVV.

The CDR3: CASSLSIGQPNLRYF. DNA of the CDR3: TGTGCCAGCAGCTTGAGCATAGGACAGCCGAACCTAAGGTACTTC. The chain carries TRBV5-5 and TRBJ2-7, with D maybe TRBD1 (6 bases). This CDR3 is built from 15 residues. The V end was cut by 1 base, the J end by 12 bases, with 23 bases between. Germline assignment: CDR1 SGHKS and CDR2 YYEKEE (reference sequence). The complete variable domain, with remaining parts taken from reference TRBV5-5 and TRBJ2-7, reads DAGVTQSPTHLIKTRGQQVTLRCSPISGHKSVSWYQQVLGQGPQFIFQYYEKEERGRGNFPDRFSARQFPNYSSELNVNALLLGDSALYLCASSLSIGQPNLRYFGPGTRLTVT.

This chain links TRBV5-6 with TRBJ2-1, with unresolved D. V was shortened by 4 bases and J by 4 bases, with 18 bases between the two germline ends. Germline CDR1 SGHDT, CDR2 YYEEEE. The CDR3 loop spans 16 amino acids. The CDR3 coding sequence is TGTGCCAGCAGCATACCCCCTAGGGCCCTATACAATGAGCAGTTCTTC. Encoded protein: CASSIPPRALYNEQFF.